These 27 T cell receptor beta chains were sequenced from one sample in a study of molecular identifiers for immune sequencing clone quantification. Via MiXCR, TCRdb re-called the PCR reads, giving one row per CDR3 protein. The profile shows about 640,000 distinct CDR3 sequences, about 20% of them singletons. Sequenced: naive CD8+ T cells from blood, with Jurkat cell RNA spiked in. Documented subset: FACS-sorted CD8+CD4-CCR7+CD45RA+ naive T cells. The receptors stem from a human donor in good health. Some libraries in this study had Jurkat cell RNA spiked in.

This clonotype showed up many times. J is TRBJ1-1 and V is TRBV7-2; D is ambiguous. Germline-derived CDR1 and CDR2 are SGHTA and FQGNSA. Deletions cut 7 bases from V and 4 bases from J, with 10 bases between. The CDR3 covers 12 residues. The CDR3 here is CASTLGFTEAFF. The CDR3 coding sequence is TGTGCCAGCACTTTGGGGTTCACTGAAGCTTTCTTT.

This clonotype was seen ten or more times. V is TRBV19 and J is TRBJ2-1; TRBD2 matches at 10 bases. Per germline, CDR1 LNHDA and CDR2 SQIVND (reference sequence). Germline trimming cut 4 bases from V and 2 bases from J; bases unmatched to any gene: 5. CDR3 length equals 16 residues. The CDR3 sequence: CASSSYSGRTYNEQFF. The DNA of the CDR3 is TGTGCCAGTAGTAGCTATAGCGGGAGGACCTACAATGAGCAGTTCTTC.

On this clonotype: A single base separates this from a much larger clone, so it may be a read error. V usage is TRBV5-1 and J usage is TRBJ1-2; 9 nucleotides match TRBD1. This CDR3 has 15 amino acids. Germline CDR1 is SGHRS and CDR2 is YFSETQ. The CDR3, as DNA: TGCGCCAGCAGCTCACACGGACAGGGGCCCTATGGCCACACCTTC. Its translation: CASSSHGQGPYGHTF.

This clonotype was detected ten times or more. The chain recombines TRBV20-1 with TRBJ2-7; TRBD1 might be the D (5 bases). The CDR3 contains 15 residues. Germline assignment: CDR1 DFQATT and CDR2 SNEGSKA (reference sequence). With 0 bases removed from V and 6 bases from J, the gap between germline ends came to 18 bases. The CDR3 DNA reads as TGCAGTGCTAGAGATTTAAGGGGAAGGCGGATCGAGCAGTACTTC. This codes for CSARDLRGRRIEQYF.

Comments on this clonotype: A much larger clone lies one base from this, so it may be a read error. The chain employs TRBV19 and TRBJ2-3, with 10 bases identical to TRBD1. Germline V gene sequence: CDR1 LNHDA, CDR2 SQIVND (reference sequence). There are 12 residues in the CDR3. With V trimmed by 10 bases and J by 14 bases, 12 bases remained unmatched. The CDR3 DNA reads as TGTGCCATCACCTCCGGGACAGGGGCGCGGTATTTT. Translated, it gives CAITSGTGARYF.

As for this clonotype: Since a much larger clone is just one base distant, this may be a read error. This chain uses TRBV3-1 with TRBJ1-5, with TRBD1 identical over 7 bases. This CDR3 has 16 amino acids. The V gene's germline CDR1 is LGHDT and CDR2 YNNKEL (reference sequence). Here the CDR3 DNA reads TGTGCCGGCAGCCAAGAAATCACAGGGGGCAATCAGCCCCAGCATTTT. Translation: CAGSQEITGGNQPQHF.

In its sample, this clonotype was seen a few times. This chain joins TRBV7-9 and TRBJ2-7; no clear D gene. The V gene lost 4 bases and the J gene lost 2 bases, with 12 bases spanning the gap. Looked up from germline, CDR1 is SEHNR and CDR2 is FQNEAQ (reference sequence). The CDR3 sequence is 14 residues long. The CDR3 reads CASSSGLGPYEQYF. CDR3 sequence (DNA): TGTGCCAGCAGCTCCGGGTTAGGGCCCTACGAGCAGTACTTC.

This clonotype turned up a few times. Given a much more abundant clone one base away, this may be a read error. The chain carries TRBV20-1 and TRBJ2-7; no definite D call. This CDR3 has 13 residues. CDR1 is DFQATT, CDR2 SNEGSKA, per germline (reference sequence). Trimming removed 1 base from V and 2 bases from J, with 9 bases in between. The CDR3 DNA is TGCAGTGCTAGAGGGCACGGAACCTACGAGCAGTACTTC. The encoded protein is CSARGHGTYEQYF.

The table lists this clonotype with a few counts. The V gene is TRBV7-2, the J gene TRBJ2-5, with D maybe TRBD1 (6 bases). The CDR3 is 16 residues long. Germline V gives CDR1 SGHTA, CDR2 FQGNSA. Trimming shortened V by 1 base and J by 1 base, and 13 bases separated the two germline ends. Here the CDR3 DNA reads TGTGCCAGCAGCTTAGGAGACACAGGGATCCAAGAGACCCAGTACTTC. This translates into CASSLGDTGIQETQYF.

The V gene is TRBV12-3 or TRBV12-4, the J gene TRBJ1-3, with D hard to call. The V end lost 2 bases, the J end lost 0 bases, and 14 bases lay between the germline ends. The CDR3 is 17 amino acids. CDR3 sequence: CASSLIRSYSSGNTIYF. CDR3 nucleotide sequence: TGTGCCAGCAGTTTAATCAGGTCTTACTCCTCTGGAAACACCATATATTTT.

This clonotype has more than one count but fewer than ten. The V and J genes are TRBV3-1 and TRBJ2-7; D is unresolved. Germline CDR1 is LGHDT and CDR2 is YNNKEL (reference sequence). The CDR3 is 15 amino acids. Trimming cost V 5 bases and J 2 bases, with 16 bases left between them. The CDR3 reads CASSSGARRAYEQYF. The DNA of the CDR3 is TGTGCCAGCAGCTCGGGCGCCCGACGGGCCTACGAGCAGTACTTC.

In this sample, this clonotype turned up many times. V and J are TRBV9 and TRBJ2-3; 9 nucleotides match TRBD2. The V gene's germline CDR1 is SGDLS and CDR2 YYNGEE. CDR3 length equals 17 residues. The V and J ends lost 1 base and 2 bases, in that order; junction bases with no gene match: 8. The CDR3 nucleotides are TGTGCCAGCAGCGTATTTCAAGCGGGGGGCCCCACAGATACGCAGTATTTT. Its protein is CASSVFQAGGPTDTQYF.

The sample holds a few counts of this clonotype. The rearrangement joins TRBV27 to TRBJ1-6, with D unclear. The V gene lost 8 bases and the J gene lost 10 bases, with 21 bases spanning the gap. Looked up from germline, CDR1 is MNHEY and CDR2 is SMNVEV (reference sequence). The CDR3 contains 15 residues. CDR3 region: CASSNVGRSDSPLHF. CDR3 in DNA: TGTGCCAGCTCCAACGTTGGCAGATCCGACTCACCCCTCCACTTT.

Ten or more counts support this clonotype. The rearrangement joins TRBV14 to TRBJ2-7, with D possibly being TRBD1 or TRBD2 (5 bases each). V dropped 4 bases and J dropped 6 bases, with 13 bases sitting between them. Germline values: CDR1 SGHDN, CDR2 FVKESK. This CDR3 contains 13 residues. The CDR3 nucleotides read TGTGCCAGCAGCCCCCGGGACCGCCTCGAGCAGTACTTC. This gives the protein CASSPRDRLEQYF. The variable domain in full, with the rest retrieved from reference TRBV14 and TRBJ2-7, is EAGVTQFPSHSVIEKGQTVTLRCDPISGHDNLYWYRRVMGKEIKFLLHFVKESKQDESGMPNNRFLAERTGGTYSTLKVQPAELEDSGVYFCASSPRDRLEQYFGPGTRLTVT.

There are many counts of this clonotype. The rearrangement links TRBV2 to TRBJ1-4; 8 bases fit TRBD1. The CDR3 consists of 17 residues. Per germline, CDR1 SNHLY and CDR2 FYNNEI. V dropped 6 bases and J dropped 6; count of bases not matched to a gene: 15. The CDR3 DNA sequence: TGTGCCAGCAGCTACCCATCAGGGGGCAATTTGGATGAAAAACTGTTTTTT. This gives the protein CASSYPSGGNLDEKLFF.

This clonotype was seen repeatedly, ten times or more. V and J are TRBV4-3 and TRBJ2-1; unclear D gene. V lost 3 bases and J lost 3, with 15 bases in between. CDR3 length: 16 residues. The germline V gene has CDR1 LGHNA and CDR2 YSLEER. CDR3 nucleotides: TGCGCCAGCAGCCAGACCGAGGCAGATTACTACAATGAGCAGTTCTTC. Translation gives CASSQTEADYYNEQFF.

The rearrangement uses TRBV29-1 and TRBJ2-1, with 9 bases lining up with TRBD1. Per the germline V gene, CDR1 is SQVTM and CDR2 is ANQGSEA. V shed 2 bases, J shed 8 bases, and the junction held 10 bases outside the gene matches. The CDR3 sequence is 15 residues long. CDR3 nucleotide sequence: TGCAGCGTTGAAAGAGGGACAGGGTATTACGATGAGCAGTTCTTC. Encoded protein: CSVERGTGYYDEQFF.

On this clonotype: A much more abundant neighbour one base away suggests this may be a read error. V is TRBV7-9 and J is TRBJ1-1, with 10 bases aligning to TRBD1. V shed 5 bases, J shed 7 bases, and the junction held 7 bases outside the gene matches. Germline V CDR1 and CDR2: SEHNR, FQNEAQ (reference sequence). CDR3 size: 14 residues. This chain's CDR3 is CASSTGTGVIEAFF. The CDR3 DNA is TGTGCCAGCAGCACCGGGACAGGGGTCATTGAAGCTTTCTTT.

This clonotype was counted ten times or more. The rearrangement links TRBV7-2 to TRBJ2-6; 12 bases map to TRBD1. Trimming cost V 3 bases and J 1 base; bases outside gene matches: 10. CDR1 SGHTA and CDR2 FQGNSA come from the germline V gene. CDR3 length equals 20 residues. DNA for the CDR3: TGTGCCAGCAGCTTGCCCATATGGGACAGGGGGCATTCTGGGGCCAACGTCCTGACTTTC. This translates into CASSLPIWDRGHSGANVLTF.

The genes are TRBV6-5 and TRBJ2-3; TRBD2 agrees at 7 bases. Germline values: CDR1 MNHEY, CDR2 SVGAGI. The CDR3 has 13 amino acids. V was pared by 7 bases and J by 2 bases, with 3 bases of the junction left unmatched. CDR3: CASNGGFTDTQYF. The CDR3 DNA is TGTGCCAGCAACGGGGGGTTCACAGATACGCAGTATTTT.

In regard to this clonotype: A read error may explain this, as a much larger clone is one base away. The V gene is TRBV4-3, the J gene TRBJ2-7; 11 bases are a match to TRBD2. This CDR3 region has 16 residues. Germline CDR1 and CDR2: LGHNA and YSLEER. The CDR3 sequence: CASGQDIAGGRKEQYF. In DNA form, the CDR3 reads TGCGCCAGCGGCCAAGATATAGCGGGGGGGCGTAAGGAGCAGTACTTC.

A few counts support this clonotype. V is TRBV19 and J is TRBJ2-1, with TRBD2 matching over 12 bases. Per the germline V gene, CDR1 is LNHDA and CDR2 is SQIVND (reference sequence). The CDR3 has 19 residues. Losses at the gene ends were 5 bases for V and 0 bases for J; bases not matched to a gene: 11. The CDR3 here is CASSGGGLAGLSSYNEQFF. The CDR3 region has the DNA TGTGCCAGTAGTGGTGGGGGACTAGCGGGCCTATCCTCCTACAATGAGCAGTTCTTC. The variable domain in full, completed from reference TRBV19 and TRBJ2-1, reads DGGITQSPKYLFRKEGQNVTLSCEQNLNHDAMYWYRQDPGQGLRLIYYSQIVNDFQKGDIAEGYSVSREKKESFPLTVTSAQKNPTAFYLCASSGGGLAGLSSYNEQFFGPGTRLTVL.

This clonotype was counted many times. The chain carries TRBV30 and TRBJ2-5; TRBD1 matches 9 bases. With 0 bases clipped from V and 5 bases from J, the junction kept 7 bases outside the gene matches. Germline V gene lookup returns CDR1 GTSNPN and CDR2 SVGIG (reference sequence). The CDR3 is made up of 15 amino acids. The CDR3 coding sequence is TGTGCCTGGAGTGTACTAGGACAGGGGATGGAGACCCAGTACTTC. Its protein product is CAWSVLGQGMETQYF.

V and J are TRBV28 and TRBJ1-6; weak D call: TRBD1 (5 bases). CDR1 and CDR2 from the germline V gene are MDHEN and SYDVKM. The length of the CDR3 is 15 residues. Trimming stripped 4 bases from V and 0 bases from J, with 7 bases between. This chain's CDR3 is CASSSTGSYNSPLHF. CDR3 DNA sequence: TGTGCCAGCAGTTCTACAGGCTCCTATAATTCACCCCTCCACTTT.

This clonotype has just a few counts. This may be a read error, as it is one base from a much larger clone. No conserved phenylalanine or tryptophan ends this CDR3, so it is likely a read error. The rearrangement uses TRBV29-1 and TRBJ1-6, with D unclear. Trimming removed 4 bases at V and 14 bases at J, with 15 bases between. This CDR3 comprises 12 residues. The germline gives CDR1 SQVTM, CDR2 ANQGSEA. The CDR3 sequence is CSVVDRLSTLHS. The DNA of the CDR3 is TGCAGCGTTGTTGATCGCCTGTCGACCCTCCACTCT.

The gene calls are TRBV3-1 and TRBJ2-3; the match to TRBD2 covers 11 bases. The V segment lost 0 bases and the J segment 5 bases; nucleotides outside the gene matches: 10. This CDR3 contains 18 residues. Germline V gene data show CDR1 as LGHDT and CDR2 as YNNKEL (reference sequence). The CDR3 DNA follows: TGTGCCAGCAGCCAAGATATCCCTCCGACTAGCGGGGTAGATACGCAGTATTTT. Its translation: CASSQDIPPTSGVDTQYF.

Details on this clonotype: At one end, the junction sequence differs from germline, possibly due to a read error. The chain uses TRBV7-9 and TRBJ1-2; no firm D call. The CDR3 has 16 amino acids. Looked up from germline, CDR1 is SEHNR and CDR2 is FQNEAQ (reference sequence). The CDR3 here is CAGSLDSGLNPNGYTF. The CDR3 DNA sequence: TGTGCCGGCAGCTTAGATTCTGGCCTCAACCCCAATGGCTACACCTTC.